What follows is one T cell receptor (beta chain) and its context. The antigen is unknown. This record belongs to a study of CD8 T cells in Susac syndrome. Study observations and caveats: A relatively small number of individuals underwent TCR sequencing and HLA analysis.

RNA, at about 0.45 to 1 ug, was reverse transcribed with random hexamers. The CDR3 of TCR beta was amplified by immunoSEQ multiplex PCR across 54 Vbeta and 13 Jbeta. From the immunoSEQ multiplex PCR reads, TCRdb called clonotypes with MiXCR, one entry per CDR3 protein. Counted here are 200,000 or so distinct CDR3 sequences, roughly 96% occurring once; the ten biggest clones make up roughly 0.088%. CDR1 is MNHEY, CDR2 SVGAGI, per germline. Trimming took 6 bases from V and 6 from J, leaving 10 bases between them. The CDR3 is made up of 12 amino acids. This TCR derives from a human donor with multiple sclerosis. The chain recombines TRBV6-5 with TRBJ2-3, with D unresolved. The sequenced material came from CD4+ T cells from PBMCs. This CDR3 is CASRRTSDTQYF. The CDR3 DNA reads TGTGCCAGCAGACGGACCTCGGATACGCAGTATTTT.